Listed here is a single T cell receptor (beta chain). As yet, its antigen is unknown. Germline V lookup: CDR1 ENHRY, CDR2 SYGVKD. This CDR3 spans 16 amino acids. Deletions cut 3 bases from V and 0 bases from J, with 15 bases between. The sample belongs to a study of graft-versus-host responses after intestinal transplantation. Study background: Multivisceral, liver-intestinal, or isolated intestinal grafts went to recipients.

General study findings and limits: Recipient bone marrow held GvH clones, some seen earlier in ileum or blood. Where graft-donor T cell macrochimerism was present, patients had high graft-versus-host to host-versus-graft clonal ratios in allografts.

The data were produced by immunoSEQ multiplex PCR, yet TCRdb's version contains in-frame clones alone and is incomplete. Among 90,000 to 150,000 clones listed, roughly 95% were seen once. The sample was unstimulated CD8+ T cells sorted from spleen or lymph node cells, taken before intestinal transplant. This TCR was sampled from a human donor who received an intestinal transplant. This chain connects TRBV10-3 to TRBJ2-7, with D possibly TRBD2 on 6 matching bases. The CDR3, as DNA: TGTGCCATCAGTGACCCTCAGCGGGCGAGCTCCTACGAGCAGTACTTC. This translates into CAISDPQRASSYEQYF.